The 6 T cell receptor beta chains given below trace back to one sample, sequenced in a study of blood T cells in healthy people across ages. Sample-barcoded 5' priming and a J-beta primer mix drove a second PCR of roughly 7 to 11 cycles. From the 5' RACE reads, TCRdb called clonotypes with MiXCR, one entry per CDR3 protein. The sample includes about 1.6 million distinct CDR3 sequences, roughly 32% of them seen just once. Sequenced sample: blood. The receptor set was obtained from a woman aged 30 to 39 in good health.

This clonotype was seen only a few times. The V call is TRBV12-3 or TRBV12-4, the J call TRBJ2-3, with no clear D. This CDR3 has 14 residues. V lost 2 bases and J lost 5, with 11 bases in between. The CDR3 loop reads CASSLSLFGDTQYF. The CDR3, as DNA: TGTGCCAGCAGTTTAAGTTTGTTCGGAGATACGCAGTATTTT.

The chain joins TRBV10-3 to TRBJ2-5; 9 bases fit TRBD2. The J call is uncertain, as TRBJ2-7 better fits the DNA end. Germline V gives CDR1 ENHRY, CDR2 SYGVKD. The CDR3 sequence is 14 residues long. CDR3 DNA sequence: TGTGCCATCAGTGTTGCGGGGGGGACCTACGAGCAGTACTTC. Translation: CAISVAGGTYEQYF.

The rearrangement uses TRBV20-1 and TRBJ2-7; D may be TRBD2 (6 bases). Germline V CDR1 and CDR2: DFQATT, SNEGSKA (reference sequence). The ends were cut back, 4 bases at V and 0 bases at J, with 16 bases in the middle. The CDR3 runs 15 residues. As DNA, the CDR3 is TGCAGTGCTATTTCTCTGAGTAGCGGCTCCTACGAGCAGTACTTC. Residues: CSAISLSSGSYEQYF.

This chain links TRBV27 with TRBJ1-6; tentatively, D is TRBD1 (6 bases). CDR1 is MNHEY and CDR2 is SMNVEV in the germline V gene (reference sequence). The CDR3 extends over 14 amino acids. V dropped 2 bases and J dropped 9 bases, with 11 bases sitting between them. The CDR3 is CASSLTGSSSPLHF. DNA for the CDR3: TGTGCCAGCAGTTTAACAGGGTCTAGTTCACCCCTCCACTTT.

V gene TRBV4-1 combines with J gene TRBJ1-1; no clear D. Germline CDR1 and CDR2: MGHRA and YSYEKL. V was shortened by 1 base and J by 7 bases, with 4 bases between the two germline ends. CDR3 length equals 11 residues. CDR3: CASSQAGEAFF. CDR3 in DNA: TGCGCCAGCAGCCAAGCGGGTGAAGCTTTCTTT.

The rearrangement uses TRBV7-9 and TRBJ2-3; 7 bases match TRBD1. The V gene end was trimmed by 4 bases and the J gene end by 5 bases; junction bases not matched to a gene: 15. The CDR3 contains 17 residues. Germline V gene data show CDR1 as SEHNR and CDR2 as FQNEAQ (reference sequence). CDR3 protein: CASSSGTAALVLDTQYF. Here the CDR3 DNA reads TGTGCCAGCAGCTCGGGGACAGCAGCACTAGTGTTAGATACGCAGTATTTT.